The source of this T cell receptor (beta chain) is a study of T cell clonotyping in hematopoietic cell transplantation. Study-wide results and limits: Few recipient clonotypes overlapped donors; over 95% were de novo at given depth. After transplant, recipient diversity fell while pathologically expanded clonotypes grew through day 180.

This CDR3 is built from 15 residues. V was shortened by 8 bases and J by 9 bases, with 25 bases between the two germline ends. Germline V lookup: CDR1 MNHNS, CDR2 SASEGT. Sequencing was performed with immunoSEQ multiplex PCR; in TCRdb, only in-frame clones are kept and a portion is missing. The repertoire includes around 12,000 clones, 72% of them detected once, and roughly 15% sits in the top ten. Of note for this clone: The target antigen is unknown.

The receptor was isolated from a male patient between 55 and 70 years old who had an allogeneic stem cell transplant from an unrelated donor, so the T cells may come from the graft donor. Some clones in this sample may be carry-over from other donors' samples. Source: peripheral blood mononuclear cells, taken 180 days after allogeneic stem cell transplant. V gene TRBV6-1 combines with J gene TRBJ2-5, with D perhaps matching TRBD1 or TRBD2 (5 bases each). The CDR3 nucleotides read TGTGCCAGCGCACTCCAGAGGGGCTGGGTTTTGTCCCAGTACTTC. Protein: CASALQRGWVLSQYF.